The 7 T cell receptor beta chains presented below share a single source sample, sequenced in a study of technical replicates of blood from a few donors (dated by TCRdb to about 2017). The method was the immunoSEQ multiplex PCR assay. TCRdb took this table from immuneACCESS and kept in-frame rearrangements with V and J called. Such tables lack part of the clones; where checked against another copy, unresolved V genes explain under half of the gap, and the rest is unexplained. For this sample the table gives 80,000 or so clones, of which roughly four fifths were detected only once. The ten most abundant clones make up 3% to 4.5% of the sample. The sequencing input was PBMCs. The receptors shown here come from a human donor in good health. Some clones in this sample may be carry-over from other donors' samples.

The gene calls are TRBV29-1 and TRBJ2-7, with 9 bases matching TRBD1. This CDR3 has 13 amino acids. The ends lost 6 bases at V and 2 bases at J; junction bases unmatched: 5. Germline CDR1 is SQVTM and CDR2 is ANQGSEA. The CDR3: CSVQGQGTYEQYF. The CDR3 DNA follows: TGCAGCGTCCAAGGACAGGGGACCTACGAGCAGTACTTC.

The gene calls are TRBV4-2 and TRBJ1-1, with D unclear. Germline V gives CDR1 LGHNA, CDR2 YNFKEQ. This CDR3 spans 11 amino acids. Trimming stripped 0 bases from V and 11 bases from J, with 7 bases between. The chain's CDR3 is CASSQDHSAFF. As DNA, the CDR3 is TGTGCCAGCAGCCAAGATCACAGCGCTTTCTTT.

This chain joins TRBV30 and TRBJ2-7; no reliable D call. CDR3 length equals 14 residues. The germline V and J ends were trimmed by 2 bases and 0 bases, with 11 bases remaining between them. Germline V CDR1 and CDR2: GTSNPN, SVGIG (reference sequence). CDR3 bases: TGTGCCTGGAGTAGGCGGCGCCGCTCCTACGAGCAGTACTTC. Translation gives CAWSRRRRSYEQYF.

This clone was recorded only once. V gene TRBV5-4 combines with J gene TRBJ2-1; 10 bases fit TRBD1. The CDR3 is made up of 15 amino acids. Germline CDR1 reads SGHNT; CDR2 reads YYREEE (reference sequence). The V gene end was trimmed by 5 bases and the J gene end by 3 bases; junction bases not matched to a gene: 5. CDR3 loop: CASRAGTGVYNEQFF. In DNA form, the CDR3 reads TGTGCCAGCAGGGCCGGGACAGGGGTCTACAATGAGCAGTTCTTC.

The rearrangement joins TRBV7-2 to TRBJ1-1; possible D gene TRBD1, 6 bases. Trimming left V 5 bases short and J 7 bases short, with 17 bases between. Germline V CDR1 and CDR2: SGHTA, FQGNSA. The CDR3 runs 14 residues. This CDR3 reads CASSRSTGYGEAFF. The CDR3 region has the DNA TGTGCCAGCAGCCGGAGTACAGGGTACGGTGAAGCTTTCTTT.

The rearrangement links TRBV6-5 to TRBJ2-3; 12 bases are a match to TRBD2. J lost 6 bases, V lost 6 bases, and 4 bases had no gene match. Germline CDR1 and CDR2: MNHEY and SVGAGI. CDR3 length: 14 residues. Here the CDR3 DNA reads TGTGCCAGCAGGCCTCTAGCGGGGGGGGATACGCAGTATTTT. Protein sequence: CASRPLAGGDTQYF.

The chain uses TRBV29-1 and TRBJ2-5; D may be TRBD1 (6 bases). The CDR3 sequence is 11 residues long. CDR1 is SQVTM and CDR2 is ANQGSEA in the germline V gene. Trimming took 7 bases from V and 3 from J, leaving 9 bases between them. The DNA of the CDR3 is TGCAGCGGACAGGAAAAAGAGACCCAGTACTTC. As protein: CSGQEKETQYF.